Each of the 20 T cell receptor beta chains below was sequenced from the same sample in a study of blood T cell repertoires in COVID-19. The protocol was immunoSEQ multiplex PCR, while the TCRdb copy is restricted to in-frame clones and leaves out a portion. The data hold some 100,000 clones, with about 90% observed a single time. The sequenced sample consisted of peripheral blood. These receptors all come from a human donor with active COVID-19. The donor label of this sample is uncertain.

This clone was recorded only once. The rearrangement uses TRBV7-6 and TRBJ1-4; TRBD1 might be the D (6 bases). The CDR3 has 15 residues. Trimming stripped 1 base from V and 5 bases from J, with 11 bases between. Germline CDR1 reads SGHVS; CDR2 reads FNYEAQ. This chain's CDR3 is CASSLGVGTNEKLFF. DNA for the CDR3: TGTGCCAGCAGCTTAGGGGTAGGGACAAATGAAAAACTGTTTTTT.

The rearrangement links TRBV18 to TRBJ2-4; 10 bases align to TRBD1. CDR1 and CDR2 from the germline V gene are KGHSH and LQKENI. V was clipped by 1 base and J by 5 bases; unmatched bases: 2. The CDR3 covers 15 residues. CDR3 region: CASSPLGTGENIQYF. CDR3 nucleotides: TGTGCCAGCTCACCACTGGGGACAGGGGAAAACATTCAGTACTTC.

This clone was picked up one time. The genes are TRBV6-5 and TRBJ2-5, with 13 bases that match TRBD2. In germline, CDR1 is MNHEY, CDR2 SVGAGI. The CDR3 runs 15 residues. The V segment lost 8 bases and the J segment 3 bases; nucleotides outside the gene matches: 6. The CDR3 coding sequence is TGTGCCAGCGGTAGGACTAGCGGGGGTAAAGAGACCCAGTACTTC. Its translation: CASGRTSGGKETQYF.

DNA of the CDR3: TGCGCCAGCAGCGCACAGGACGGTCGTAGTGATGCTTTCTTT. Its protein is CASSAQDGRSDAFF. This rearrangement joins TRBV4-1 to TRBJ1-1, with a possible D match to TRBD1 (5 bases). V was cut by 5 bases and J by 11 bases, with 21 bases left in between. This CDR3 region has 14 residues. CDR1 and CDR2 from the germline V gene are MGHRA and YSYEKL.

DNA of the CDR3: TGCGCCAGCAGCCAAGAACCCCCCAGGGGAAGCACAGATACGCAGTATTTT. This codes for CASSQEPPRGSTDTQYF. V gene TRBV4-1 combines with J gene TRBJ2-3; perhaps TRBD1 as D (6 bases). Germline-derived CDR1 and CDR2 are MGHRA and YSYEKL. Trimming pared 0 bases from V and 0 bases from J, leaving 13 bases between. The CDR3 contains 17 residues.

CDR3 protein: CASSQDRDSGNTIYF. CDR3 nucleotide sequence: TGCGCCAGCAGCCAAGACCGCGACTCTGGAAACACCATATATTTT. J is TRBJ1-3 and V is TRBV4-3; no firm D call. The V end was cut by 0 bases, the J end by 0 bases, with 6 bases between. CDR1 and CDR2 from the germline V gene are LGHNA and YSLEER. CDR3 size: 15 residues.

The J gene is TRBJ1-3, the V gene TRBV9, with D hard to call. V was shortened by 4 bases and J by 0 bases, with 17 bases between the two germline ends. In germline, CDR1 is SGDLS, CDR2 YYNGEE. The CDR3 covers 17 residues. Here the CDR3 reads CASSPLPGPSSGNTIYF. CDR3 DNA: TGTGCCAGCAGCCCACTACCGGGTCCTTCCTCTGGAAACACCATATATTTT.

This CDR3 is CASSLGLGGSDSPLHF. In DNA, the CDR3 is TGTGCCAGCAGCTTAGGTTTGGGAGGTAGCGATTCACCCCTCCACTTT. This chain joins TRBV13 and TRBJ1-6; D gene uncertain. The germline V gene has CDR1 PRHDT and CDR2 FYEKMQ (reference sequence). This CDR3 region has 16 residues. Trimming pared 0 bases from V and 8 bases from J, leaving 14 bases between.

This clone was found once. In nucleotides, the CDR3 is TGTGCCAGCAGCCCGTACTGGAGCTCCTACAATGAGCAGTTCTTC. It is translated as CASSPYWSSYNEQFF. The J gene is TRBJ2-1, the V gene TRBV7-3; D is ambiguous. The length of the CDR3 is 15 residues. V lost 5 bases and J lost 0, with 11 bases in between. The germline V gene has CDR1 SGHTA and CDR2 FQGTGA. The full variable domain, its missing parts supplied by reference TRBV7-3 and TRBJ2-1, is GAGVSQTPSNKVTEKGKYVELRCDPISGHTALYWYRQSLGQGPEFLIYFQGTGAADDSGLPNDRFFAVRPEGSVSTLKIQRTERGDSAVYLCASSPYWSSYNEQFFGPGTRLTVL.

The CDR3 sequence: CASSLTRGTEAFF. In DNA, the CDR3 is TGTGCCAGCAGTCTGACTCGGGGCACTGAAGCTTTCTTT. The chain joins TRBV14 to TRBJ1-1; no definite D call. The V end lost 6 bases, the J end lost 4 bases, and 12 bases lay between the germline ends. CDR1 and CDR2 (germline): SGHDN, FVKESK. This CDR3 is 13 amino acids long.

CDR3 loop: CASSSGTRETQYF. The CDR3 DNA follows: TGTGCCAGCAGCTCCGGGACTCGAGAGACCCAGTACTTC. The chain has TRBV7-3 and TRBJ2-5; a possible D gene is TRBD2 (6 bases). Trimming pared 4 bases from V and 4 bases from J, leaving 10 bases between. This CDR3 comprises 13 residues. Germline CDR1 and CDR2: SGHTA and FQGTGA.

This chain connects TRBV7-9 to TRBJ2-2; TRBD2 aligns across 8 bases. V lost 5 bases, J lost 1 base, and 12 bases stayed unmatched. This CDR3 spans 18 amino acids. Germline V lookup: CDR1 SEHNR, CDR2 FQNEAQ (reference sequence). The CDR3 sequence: CASSRQRGGLMNTGELFF. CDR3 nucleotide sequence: TGTGCCAGCAGCCGTCAACGGGGGGGCCTCATGAACACCGGGGAGCTGTTTTTT.

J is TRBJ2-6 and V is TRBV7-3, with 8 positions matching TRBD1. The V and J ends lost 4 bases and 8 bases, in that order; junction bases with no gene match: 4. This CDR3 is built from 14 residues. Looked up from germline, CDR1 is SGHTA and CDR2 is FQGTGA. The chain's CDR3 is CASSSTGGSNVLTF. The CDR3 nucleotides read TGTGCCAGCAGCTCAACAGGGGGATCCAACGTCCTGACTTTC.

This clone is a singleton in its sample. CDR3 region: CASSLGGRQGFYGYTF. As DNA, the CDR3 is TGCGCCAGCAGCTTGGGGGGAAGACAGGGATTCTATGGCTACACCTTC. V is TRBV5-1 and J is TRBJ1-2; 7 bases line up with TRBD1. This CDR3 contains 16 residues. Losses at the gene ends were 0 bases for V and 4 bases for J; bases not matched to a gene: 9. Looked up from germline, CDR1 is SGHRS and CDR2 is YFSETQ.

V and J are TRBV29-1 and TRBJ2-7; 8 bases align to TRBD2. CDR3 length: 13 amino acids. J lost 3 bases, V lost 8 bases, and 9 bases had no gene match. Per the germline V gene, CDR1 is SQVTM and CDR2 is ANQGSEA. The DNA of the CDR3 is TGCAGCTGCCGGGGGGGGACCATCTACGAGCAGTACTTC. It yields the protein CSCRGGTIYEQYF.

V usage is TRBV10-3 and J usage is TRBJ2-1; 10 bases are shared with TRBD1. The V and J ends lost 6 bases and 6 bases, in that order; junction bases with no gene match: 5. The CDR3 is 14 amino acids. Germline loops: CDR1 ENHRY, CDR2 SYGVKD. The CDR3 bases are TGTGCCATCAGCTTGGACAGGGGGGGCAATGAGCAGTTCTTC. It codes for CAISLDRGGNEQFF.

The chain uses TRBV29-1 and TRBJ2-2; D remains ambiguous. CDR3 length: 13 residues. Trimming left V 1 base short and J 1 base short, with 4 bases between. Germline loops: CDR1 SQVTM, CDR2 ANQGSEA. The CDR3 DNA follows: TGCAGCGTTGAAGGGCAGAACACCGGGGAGCTGTTTTTT. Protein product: CSVEGQNTGELFF.

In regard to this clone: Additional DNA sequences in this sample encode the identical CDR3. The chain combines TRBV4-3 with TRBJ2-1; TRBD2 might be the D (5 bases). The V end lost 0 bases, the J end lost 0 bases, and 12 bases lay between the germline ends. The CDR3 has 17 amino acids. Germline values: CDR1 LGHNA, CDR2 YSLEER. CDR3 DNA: TGCGCCAGCAGCCAAGAGACACTAGTTGGCTCCTACAATGAGCAGTTCTTC. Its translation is CASSQETLVGSYNEQFF.

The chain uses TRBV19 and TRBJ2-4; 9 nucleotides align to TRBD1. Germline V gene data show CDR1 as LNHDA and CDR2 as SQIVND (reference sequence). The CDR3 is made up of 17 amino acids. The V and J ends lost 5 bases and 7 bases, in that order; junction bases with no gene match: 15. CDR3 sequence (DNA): TGTGCCAGTAGTCGTGTCCTTCCGGGACAGGGCCCCAACATTCAGTACTTC. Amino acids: CASSRVLPGQGPNIQYF.

The CDR3 DNA reads as TGTGCCAGCAGCTTAGGAGCGAACACTGAAGCTTTCTTT. Its protein product is CASSLGANTEAFF. The rearrangement links TRBV7-2 to TRBJ1-1; D gene ambiguous. CDR3 length equals 13 residues. Germline V gene lookup returns CDR1 SGHTA and CDR2 FQGNSA. Trimming removed 1 base from V and 1 base from J, with 4 bases in between.